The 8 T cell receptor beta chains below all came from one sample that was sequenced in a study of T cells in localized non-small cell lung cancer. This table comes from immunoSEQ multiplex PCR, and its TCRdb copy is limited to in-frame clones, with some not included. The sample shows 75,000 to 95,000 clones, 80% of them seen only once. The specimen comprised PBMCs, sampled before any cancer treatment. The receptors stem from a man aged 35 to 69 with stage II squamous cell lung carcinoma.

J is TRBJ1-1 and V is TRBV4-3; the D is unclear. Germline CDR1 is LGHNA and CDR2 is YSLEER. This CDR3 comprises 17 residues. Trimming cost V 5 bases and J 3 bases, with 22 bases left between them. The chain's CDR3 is CASSSSGSGLGDTEAFF. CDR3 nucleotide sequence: TGCGCCAGCAGCTCTTCCGGGTCGGGCCTTGGGGACACTGAAGCTTTCTTT.

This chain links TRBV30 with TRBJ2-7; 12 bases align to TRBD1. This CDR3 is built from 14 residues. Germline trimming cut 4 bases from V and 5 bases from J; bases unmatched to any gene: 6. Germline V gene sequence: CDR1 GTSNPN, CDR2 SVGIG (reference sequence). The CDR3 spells CAWNPGQGANEQYF. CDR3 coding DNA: TGTGCCTGGAACCCGGGACAGGGGGCAAACGAGCAGTACTTC.

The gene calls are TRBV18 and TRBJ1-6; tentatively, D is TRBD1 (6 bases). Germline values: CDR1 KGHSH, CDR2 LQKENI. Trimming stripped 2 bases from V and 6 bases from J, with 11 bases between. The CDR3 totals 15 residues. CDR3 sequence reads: CASSPSRGGNSPLHF. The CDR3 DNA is TGTGCCAGCTCACCATCCAGGGGTGGTAATTCACCCCTCCACTTT.

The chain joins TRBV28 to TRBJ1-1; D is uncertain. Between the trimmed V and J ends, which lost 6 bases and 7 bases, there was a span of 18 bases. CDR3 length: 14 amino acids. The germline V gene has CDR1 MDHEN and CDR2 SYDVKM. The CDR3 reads CASRWKPLKGEAFF. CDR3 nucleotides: TGTGCCAGCAGGTGGAAACCGCTTAAGGGTGAAGCTTTCTTT.

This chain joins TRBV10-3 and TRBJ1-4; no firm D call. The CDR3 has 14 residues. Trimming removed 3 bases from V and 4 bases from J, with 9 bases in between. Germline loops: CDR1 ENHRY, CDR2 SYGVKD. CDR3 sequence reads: CAISDGYNNEKLFF. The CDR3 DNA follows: TGTGCCATCAGTGATGGGTACAATAATGAAAAACTGTTTTTT.

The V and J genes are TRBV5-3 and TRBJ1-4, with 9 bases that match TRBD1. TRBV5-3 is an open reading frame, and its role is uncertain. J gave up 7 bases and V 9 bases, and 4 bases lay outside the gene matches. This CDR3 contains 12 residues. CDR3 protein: CAIRTGAEKLFF. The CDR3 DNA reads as TGTGCCATTCGGACAGGGGCTGAAAAACTGTTTTTT.

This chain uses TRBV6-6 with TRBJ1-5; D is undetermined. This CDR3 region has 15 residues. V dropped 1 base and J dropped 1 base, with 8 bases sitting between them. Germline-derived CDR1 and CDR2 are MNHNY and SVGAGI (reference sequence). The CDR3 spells CASSYYTRSNQPQHF. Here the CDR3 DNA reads TGTGCCAGCAGTTACTACACCCGGAGCAATCAGCCCCAGCATTTT.

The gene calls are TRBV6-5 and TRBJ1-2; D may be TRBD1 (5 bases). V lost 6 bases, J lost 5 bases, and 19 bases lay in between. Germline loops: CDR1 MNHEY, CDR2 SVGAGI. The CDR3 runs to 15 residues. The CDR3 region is CASRRSIGDGYGYTF. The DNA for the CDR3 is TGTGCCAGCAGACGGTCCATCGGGGACGGTTATGGCTACACCTTC.